This T cell receptor (beta chain) was profiled in a study of T cells in Graves' hyperthyroidism and ophthalmopathy. This clonotype was observed at least ten times. Aged 18 to 65, the patients had hyperthyroidism that was newly diagnosed and had lasted under 2 months. Diagnosis relied on clinical symptoms, serum thyroxine and TRAb, thyroid ultrasound and orbital computed tomography. RNA transcripts served as the template for amplifying TCR beta CDR3 regions. HTBI primers were the set used in a first-round RT-PCR of the TCR CDR3. TCRdb fed the multiplex PCR reads into MiXCR, producing one record per CDR3 protein. The sample yields 250,000 to 300,000 distinct CDR3 sequences, about 14% seen once. The TCR was taken from a woman aged 30 to 39 with Graves' hyperthyroidism that later progressed to Graves' ophthalmopathy. Sequencing used blood.

Here the CDR3 DNA reads TGCAGTGCTCCCCCCCAACGGCTCCGTCCGAACACCGGGGAGCTGTTTTTT. It yields the protein CSAPPQRLRPNTGELFF. The V gene is TRBV20-1, the J gene TRBJ2-2; D is ambiguous. The CDR3 spans 17 residues. The V end lost 5 bases, the J end lost 0 bases, and 19 bases lay between the germline ends. Looked up from germline, CDR1 is DFQATT and CDR2 is SNEGSKA (reference sequence).